The present T cell receptor beta chain was sequenced within a study of T cells in Graves' hyperthyroidism and ophthalmopathy. About the research overall: The blood sample was taken at first diagnosis, before treatment began.

V shed 3 bases and J shed 0 bases, with 10 bases lying between them. Germline loops: CDR1 MNHNS, CDR2 SASEGT. The CDR3 spans 15 residues. Under 3 months was the duration of disease in ophthalmopathy patients, who also had a Clinical Activity Score of at least 3 and a NOSPECS grade of at least 4. It was RNA transcripts that yielded the amplified TCR beta CDR3 regions. The primer set for the first-round RT-PCR of the TCR CDR3 was HTBI. MiXCR was run by TCRdb on the multiplex PCR reads, yielding one entry per CDR3 protein. The profile covers around 360,000 distinct CDR3 sequences, with approximately 14% appearing a single time and roughly a fifth taken by the ten largest. This clonotype was counted at least ten times. What it binds is unknown. Findings and caveats of the study: Expanded thyroid clonotypes (above 0.001) were mostly also found in blood.

The TCR sequence derives from a woman in her fifties or sixties with Graves' ophthalmopathy. The chain has TRBV6-1 and TRBJ2-3, with a possible D match to TRBD2 (6 bases). The sequencing input was blood. The CDR3: CASSDVGTSTDTQYF. Here the CDR3 DNA reads TGTGCCAGCAGTGACGTGGGGACTAGCACAGATACGCAGTATTTT.